The clone carrying this T cell receptor beta chain was recorded at least ten times. The sample originates from a study of CD8 T cells in ankylosing spondylitis. V dropped 5 bases and J dropped 9 bases, with 7 bases sitting between them. This CDR3 has 9 residues. Per the germline V gene, CDR1 is DFQATT and CDR2 is SNEGSKA (reference sequence). TCRdb reanalysed the 5' RACE reads using MiXCR and keeps one entry per CDR3 protein. The sample includes 150,000 to 200,000 distinct CDR3 sequences, around 18% of them seen just once. The material sequenced was blood, either unsorted or a sorted T cell fraction (not recorded which). V and J are TRBV20-1 and TRBJ2-5; D remains ambiguous. The receptor comes from a male donor with ankylosing spondylitis or in good health (not recorded which). CDR3: CSAPDSQYF. DNA for the CDR3: TGCAGTGCTCCAGATTCCCAGTACTTC.